The entry below gives a single T cell receptor beta chain sequence along with its context. The source of the sample is a study of identical twins. The CDR3 spans 14 residues. V lost 0 bases and J lost 2, with 5 bases in between. Germline-derived CDR1 and CDR2 are DFQATT and SNEGSKA (reference sequence). TCRdb redid the calling of the 5' RACE reads with MiXCR, one entry per CDR3 protein. Altogether some 250,000 distinct CDR3 sequences are present, 12% being singletons, with the ten largest covering 4%. These same records also appear under a second study, on yellow fever vaccine responses in identical twins.

The chain recombines TRBV20-1 with TRBJ2-6; D remains unclear. Sequencing was done on a sample of memory (CD45RO+) T cells sorted from blood. The source is a woman aged 18 to 35 in good health. CDR3 sequence: CSARDFAGANVLTF. CDR3 coding DNA: TGCAGTGCTAGAGATTTCGCTGGGGCCAACGTCCTGACTTTC.